This is a list of T cell receptor beta chains from one sample in a study of blood T cells in healthy people across ages. TCRdb independently ran MiXCR on the 5' RACE reads; one entry per CDR3 protein. Here the sample spans over 1,500,000 distinct CDR3 sequences, around half being singletons. Sequenced input: blood. The receptor source for this set is a woman aged 40-49 years in good health. CDR3s include the opening cysteine and the closing phenylalanine or tryptophan.

V	J	CDR3
TRBV29-1	TRBJ2-3	CSGESGTQYF
TRBV7-6	TRBJ2-1	CASSSGADPGLYNEQFF
TRBV12-3/TRBV12-4	TRBJ2-3	CASRTFTSTDTQYF
TRBV7-8	TRBJ2-1	CASSLASGAGGLSNEQFF
TRBV4-2	TRBJ2-3	CASNTRIRDGTDTQYF
TRBV24-1	TRBJ2-1	CATSDLRRQGPGYNEQFF
TRBV6-5	TRBJ1-1	CASSYSSRGANTEAFF
TRBV20-1	TRBJ1-6	CSARDSAMGSPLHF
TRBV20-1	TRBJ2-1	CSASNRDNEQFF
TRBV5-5	TRBJ1-1	CASSSSSPEAFF
TRBV3-1	TRBJ2-5	CASSQAGTGKRAQYF
TRBV12-3/TRBV12-4	TRBJ2-3	CASGAGQGAQDTQYF
TRBV4-3	TRBJ2-7	CASSQAGTGDYEQYF
TRBV5-1	TRBJ1-6	CASSLPGTGKSSLHF
TRBV6-2/TRBV6-3	TRBJ2-5	CASSFGRGVGETQYF
TRBV6-1	TRBJ2-5	CASRSTVGTQYF
TRBV7-9	TRBJ1-4	CASSLEGTGSREKLFF
TRBV12-3/TRBV12-4	TRBJ2-3	CASSFGGRSTDTQYF
TRBV6-2/TRBV6-3	TRBJ2-1	CASSPTWRGVTYNEQFF
TRBV4-2	TRBJ2-1	CASSPEGLGQNEQFF
TRBV29-1	TRBJ1-2	CSVGQANYGYTF
TRBV7-8	-	CASTPRPGLEETQYF
TRBV5-1	TRBJ2-3	CASSLSTRGNTDTQYF
TRBV3-1	TRBJ1-4	CASSQQNRRREKLFF
TRBV7-2	TRBJ2-3	CASSPRQIQDTQYF
TRBV7-2	TRBJ2-5	CASSLVSIETQYF
TRBV20-1	TRBJ2-1	CSAPVLRGDEQFF
TRBV5-1	TRBJ2-1	CASSLERTGGYGEQFF
TRBV4-3	TRBJ2-5	CASSQDPGRRGETQYF
TRBV5-1	TRBJ2-7	CASSIPGTGFNEQYF
TRBV24-1	TRBJ2-1	CATSDPPGGRGDNEQFF
TRBV6-2/TRBV6-3	TRBJ2-3	CASRKGGTGELDTQYF
TRBV29-1	TRBJ2-3	CSVSRDPTNTDTQYF
TRBV28	TRBJ2-6	CASSPPAPSGANVLTF
TRBV24-1	TRBJ2-3	CAASDPRALGADTQYF
TRBV11-2	TRBJ2-3	CASSLARDTTSAGLNTQYF
TRBV5-1	TRBJ2-3	CASSLGRGGQPDTQYF
TRBV7-8	TRBJ1-2	CASSETGNYGYTF
TRBV7-8	TRBJ2-6	CASSLVPDRARSGANVLTF
TRBV6-4	TRBJ2-4	CASSDSYGNIQYF
TRBV25-1	TRBJ2-1	CASSEPHRGVNEQFF
TRBV7-2	TRBJ2-5	CASSLAGRQGRKTQYF
TRBV5-5	TRBJ2-1	CASSLEVGPKQFF
TRBV18	-	CASSPPRQSSYNEQYF
TRBV6-2/TRBV6-3	TRBJ2-7	CASSNRKPYEQYF
TRBV29-1	TRBJ2-1	CSVAGGGDNEQFF
TRBV29-1	TRBJ2-4	CSVQNPDRGGIQYF
TRBV28	TRBJ2-5	CATIPGGGGALETQYF
TRBV6-5	TRBJ2-1	CASSYIGVSGSNEQFF